This T cell receptor (beta chain) was retrieved from a study of T cell changes during pregnancy in multiple sclerosis. Using immunoSEQ multiplex PCR, the repertoire was profiled, and TCRdb retains in-frame clones only, with some absent. The data show 55,000 to 65,000 clones, with about 92% seen just once and about 1.8% held by the top ten. CDR1 and CDR2 (germline): MDHEN, SYDVKM. The junction had 10 bases not matched to a gene; V was cut back by 2 bases and J by 4 bases. This CDR3 is built from 17 residues. This specimen consisted of peripheral blood, obtained after pregnancy. The chain combines TRBV28 with TRBJ2-7, with 11 bases matching TRBD2. The TCR sequence derives from a female donor with multiple sclerosis, enrolled in a pregnancy study. The CDR3, as DNA: TGTGCCAGCAGTTTACCCAACCCGGGACTAGCGGTTTACGAGCAGTACTTC. It is translated as CASSLPNPGLAVYEQYF. Supplemented by reference TRBV28 and TRBJ2-7, the full variable domain reads DVKVTQSSRYLVKRTGEKVFLECVQDMDHENMFWYRQDPGLGLRLIYFSYDVKMKEKGDIPEGYSVSREKKERFSLILESASTNQTSMYLCASSLPNPGLAVYEQYFGPGTRLTVT.